This passage covers 16 T cell receptor beta chains from one sample sequenced in a study of metastatic and nonmetastatic thyroid tumors. Each patient went into thyroid surgery without having received any treatment. TCRdb used MiXCR to call clones anew from the PCR reads. The sample has tens of thousands of clones; approximately 13% are singletons. The sample taken for sequencing was tumor tissue. The receptors stem from a female donor with papillary thyroid cancer or a benign thyroid nodule (not recorded which). Some clones in this sample may be carry-over from other donors' samples.

In the case of this clone: Germline is not matched at one junction end, which may reflect a read error. The chain has TRBV5-4 and TRBJ2-7; the match to TRBD2 covers 9 bases. The CDR3 is 15 amino acids. Germline assignment: CDR1 SGHNT and CDR2 YYREEE (reference sequence). The CDR3 sequence: CATRKWGTSSHEQYF. CDR3 coding DNA: TGTGCCACCAGGAAATGGGGGACTAGCTCCCACGAGCAGTACTTC. The full variable domain, in which reference TRBV5-4 and TRBJ2-7 provide the parts outside the CDR3, is ETGVTQSPTHLIKTRGQQVTLRCSSQSGHNTVSWYQQALGQGPQFIFQYYREEENGRGNFPPRFSGLQFPNYSSELNVNALELDDSALYLCATRKWGTSSHEQYFGPGTRLTVT.

This clone was observed many times. The chain recombines TRBV20-1 with TRBJ2-1; 9 nucleotides line up with TRBD1. J lost 4 bases, V lost 0 bases, and 7 bases had no gene match. Germline values: CDR1 DFQATT, CDR2 SNEGSKA (reference sequence). The CDR3 is 16 amino acids. CDR3 protein: CSARDTGGTGYNEQFF. The CDR3 region has the DNA TGCAGTGCTAGAGATACGGGCGGGACAGGGTACAATGAGCAGTTCTTC.

This clone was seen more than once but under ten times. Since a much larger clone is just one base distant, this may be a read error. This sample also contains other DNA sequences that code for the same CDR3. V gene TRBV20-1 combines with J gene TRBJ1-5; tentative D call: TRBD1 (5 bases). There are 12 residues in the CDR3. Germline assignment: CDR1 DFQATT and CDR2 SNEGSKA (reference sequence). Trimming stripped 8 bases from V and 4 bases from J, with 12 bases between. CDR3 nucleotides: TGCAGTTTAGGGACCGGAAATCAGCCCCAGCATTTT. This sequence encodes CSLGTGNQPQHF.

This clone was found many times. The V gene is TRBV7-2, the J gene TRBJ2-1; 8 positions match TRBD1. Trimming cost V 6 bases and J 10 bases; bases outside gene matches: 14. There are 15 residues in the CDR3. Germline CDR1 SGHTA, CDR2 FQGNSA. This CDR3 is CASSETGALTREQFF. CDR3 nucleotide sequence: TGTGCCAGCAGTGAGACAGGGGCCCTAACACGGGAGCAGTTCTTC.

The table lists this clone with a few counts. A much more abundant neighbour one base away suggests this may be a read error. At the DNA level, this CDR3 is encoded by other sequences in the same sample as well. This chain joins TRBV5-1 and TRBJ2-6, with D possibly TRBD1 on 5 matching bases. The germline V gene has CDR1 SGHRS and CDR2 YFSETQ. The CDR3 length is 15 residues. The CDR3 nucleotides read TGCGCCAGCAGCTTCGTGAGCTCTGGGGCCAACGTCCTGACCTTC. Amino acids: CASSFVSSGANVLTF.

This clone was found many times. The rearrangement joins TRBV5-1 to TRBJ2-1; no firm D call. This CDR3 is built from 15 residues. The V and J ends lost 4 bases and 2 bases respectively, with 13 bases between them. CDR1 and CDR2 from the germline V gene are SGHRS and YFSETQ. In DNA form, the CDR3 reads TGCGCCAGCAGCCCCCGCTTTTCGACCTACAATGAGCAGTTCTTC. This sequence encodes CASSPRFSTYNEQFF.

This clone was detected a few times. Since a much larger clone is just one base distant, this may be a read error. CDR3 bases: TGTGCTGGCATGGGACCCTACAATGAGCAGTTCTTC. As protein: CAGMGPYNEQFF. The rearrangement joins TRBV6-1 to TRBJ2-1; D may be TRBD1 or TRBD2 (5 bases each). CDR1 is MNHNS and CDR2 is SASEGT in the germline V gene. The CDR3 has 12 amino acids.

This clone was detected many times. The chain combines TRBV20-1 with TRBJ2-1, with 14 bases that match TRBD2. V shed 3 bases and J 6 bases; nucleotides not matched to a gene: 4. This CDR3 spans 15 amino acids. Germline CDR1 reads DFQATT; CDR2 reads SNEGSKA (reference sequence). The CDR3 protein is CSASLGTSGSNEQFF. The DNA of the CDR3 is TGCAGTGCTAGTTTGGGGACTAGCGGGAGCAATGAGCAGTTCTTC.

The chain is built from TRBV4-2 and TRBJ2-5, with a tentative D call TRBD2 (6 bases). The V gene lost 4 bases and the J gene lost 1 base, with 13 bases spanning the gap. Germline V CDR1 and CDR2: LGHNA, YNFKEQ. CDR3 length: 15 amino acids. The CDR3 DNA sequence: TGTGCCAGCAGCCCACCCGAGCGGGTCCAAGAGACCCAGTACTTC. Its translation is CASSPPERVQETQYF.

This clone was seen many times. The sample holds other DNA sequences that translate to the same CDR3. The V call is TRBV9, the J call TRBJ2-5; 12 bases are shared with TRBD1. The V segment lost 3 bases and the J segment 4 bases; nucleotides outside the gene matches: 4. This CDR3 contains 15 residues. CDR1 is SGDLS and CDR2 is YYNGEE in the germline V gene. The CDR3, as DNA: TGTGCCAGCAGCGGGGGACAGGGGGCAGGAGAGACCCAGTACTTC. Translated: CASSGGQGAGETQYF. Looking up the rest from reference TRBV9 and TRBJ2-5 gives the full variable domain: DSGVTQTPKHLITATGQRVTLRCSPRSGDLSVYWYQQSLDQGLQFLIQYYNGEERAKGNILERFSAQQFPDLHSELNLSSLELGDSALYFCASSGGQGAGETQYFGPGTRLLVL.

This clone was seen ten or more times. The V call is TRBV14, the J call TRBJ1-1; D is ambiguous. V was clipped by 1 base and J by 1 base, with 7 bases between them. This CDR3 has 14 residues. CDR1 is SGHDN, CDR2 FVKESK, per germline. The CDR3 DNA sequence: TGTGCCAGCAGCCAAGTGGCAGGGAACACTGAAGCTTTCTTT. Amino acids: CASSQVAGNTEAFF.

This clone was detected a few times. Within the sample, other DNA sequences also encode this same CDR3. The chain recombines TRBV2 with TRBJ2-3, with a possible D match to TRBD1 (5 bases). There are 15 residues in the CDR3. The V end was cut by 2 bases, the J end by 0 bases, with 9 bases between. Germline V lookup: CDR1 SNHLY, CDR2 FYNNEI. The CDR3 bases are TGTGCCAGCAGTGAAACAGGATCTAGCACAGATACGCAGTATTTT. Protein product: CASSETGSSTDTQYF.

There are many counts of this clone. A read error is possible here, since a much larger clone lies one base away. The chain carries TRBV2 and TRBJ2-1; 8 positions match TRBD2. The V and J ends lost 8 bases and 4 bases, in that order; junction bases with no gene match: 10. The CDR3 consists of 15 residues. Germline loops: CDR1 SNHLY, CDR2 FYNNEI. CDR3 DNA: TGTGCCAGCGGTCGGGGGGGAGGGCCTTACAATGAGCAGTTCTTC. It encodes CASGRGGGPYNEQFF. The full variable domain, its missing parts supplied by reference TRBV2 and TRBJ2-1, is EPEVTQTPSHQVTQMGQEVILRCVPISNHLYFYWYRQILGQKVEFLVSFYNNEISEKSEIFDDQFSVERPDGSNFTLKIRSTKLEDSAMYFCASGRGGGPYNEQFFGPGTRLTVL.

Regarding this clone: Being one base from a much bigger clone, this may be a read error. The CDR3 loop reads CASSGYPSAWNTEAFF. In DNA, the CDR3 is TGTGCCAGCAGCGGGTATCCCTCTGCATGGAACACTGAAGCTTTCTTT. The chain joins TRBV11-2 to TRBJ1-1; D is unclear. CDR3 length: 16 amino acids. Between the trimmed V and J ends, which lost 5 bases and 1 base, there was a span of 17 bases. Germline V gene data show CDR1 as SGHAT and CDR2 as FQNNGV.

This clone has ten or more counts. The rearrangement uses TRBV20-1 and TRBJ1-6; 9 bases map to TRBD1. The ends lost 0 bases at V and 4 bases at J; junction bases unmatched: 7. This CDR3 comprises 17 residues. CDR1 and CDR2 from the germline V gene are DFQATT and SNEGSKA (reference sequence). CDR3 loop: CSARDLDRGAYNSPLHF. CDR3 nucleotide sequence: TGCAGTGCTAGAGATCTCGACAGGGGGGCATATAATTCACCCCTCCACTTT.

Ten or more counts support this clone. The chain uses TRBV10-3 and TRBJ2-6; maybe TRBD2 (5 bases). V was trimmed by 10 bases and J by 3 bases, leaving 10 bases between them. The CDR3 totals 13 residues. Germline loops: CDR1 ENHRY, CDR2 SYGVKD. CDR3 region: CATGGSGANVLTF. The DNA of the CDR3 is TGTGCCACCGGAGGTAGTGGGGCCAACGTCCTGACTTTC.